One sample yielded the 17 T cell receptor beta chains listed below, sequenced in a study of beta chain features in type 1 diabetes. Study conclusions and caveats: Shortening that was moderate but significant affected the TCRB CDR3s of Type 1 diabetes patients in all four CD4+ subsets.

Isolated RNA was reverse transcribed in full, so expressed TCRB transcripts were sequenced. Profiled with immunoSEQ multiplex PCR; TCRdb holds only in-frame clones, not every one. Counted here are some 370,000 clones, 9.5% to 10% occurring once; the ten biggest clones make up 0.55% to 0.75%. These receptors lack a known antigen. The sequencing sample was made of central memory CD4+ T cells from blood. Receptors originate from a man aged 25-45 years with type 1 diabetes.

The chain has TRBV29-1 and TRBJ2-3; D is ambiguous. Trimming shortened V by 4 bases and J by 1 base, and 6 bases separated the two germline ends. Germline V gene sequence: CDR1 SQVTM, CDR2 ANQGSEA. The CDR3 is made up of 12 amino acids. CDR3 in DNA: TGCAGCGTTGGGGCAGGCACAGATACGCAGTATTTT. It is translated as CSVGAGTDTQYF.

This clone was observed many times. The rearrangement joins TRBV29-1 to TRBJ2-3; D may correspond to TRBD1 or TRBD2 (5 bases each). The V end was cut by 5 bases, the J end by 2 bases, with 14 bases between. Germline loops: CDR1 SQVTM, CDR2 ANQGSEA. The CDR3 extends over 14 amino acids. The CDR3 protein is CSVSRGDPTDTQYF. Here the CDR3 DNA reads TGCAGCGTTTCTCGAGGGGATCCCACAGATACGCAGTATTTT.

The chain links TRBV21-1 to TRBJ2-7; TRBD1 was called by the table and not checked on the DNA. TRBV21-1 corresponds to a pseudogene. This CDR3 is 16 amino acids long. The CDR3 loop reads CASTLTRQGRAYEQYF. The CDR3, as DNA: TGTGCCAGCACCCTGACCCGACAGGGAAGGGCCTACGAGCAGTACTTC.

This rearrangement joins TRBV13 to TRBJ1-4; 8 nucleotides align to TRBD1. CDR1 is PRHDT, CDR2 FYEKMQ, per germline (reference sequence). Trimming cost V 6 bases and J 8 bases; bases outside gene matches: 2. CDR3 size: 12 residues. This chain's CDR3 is CASSGDREKLFF. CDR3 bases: TGTGCCAGCAGTGGGGACAGGGAAAAACTGTTTTTT.

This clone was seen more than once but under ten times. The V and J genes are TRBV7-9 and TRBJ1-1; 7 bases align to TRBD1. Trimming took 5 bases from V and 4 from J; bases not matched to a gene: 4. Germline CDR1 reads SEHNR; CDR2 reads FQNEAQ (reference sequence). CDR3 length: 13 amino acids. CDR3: CASSAQGVTEAFF. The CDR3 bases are TGTGCCAGCAGCGCCCAGGGGGTCACTGAAGCTTTCTTT.

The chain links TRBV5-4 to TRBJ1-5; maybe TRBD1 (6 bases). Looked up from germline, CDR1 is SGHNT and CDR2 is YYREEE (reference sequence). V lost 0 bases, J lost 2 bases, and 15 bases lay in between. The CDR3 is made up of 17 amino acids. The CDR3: CASSLGPQGPRNQPQHF. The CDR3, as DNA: TGTGCCAGCAGCTTGGGGCCACAGGGCCCGCGCAATCAGCCCCAGCATTTT. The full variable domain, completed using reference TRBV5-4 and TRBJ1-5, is ETGVTQSPTHLIKTRGQQVTLRCSSQSGHNTVSWYQQALGQGPQFIFQYYREEENGRGNFPPRFSGLQFPNYSSELNVNALELDDSALYLCASSLGPQGPRNQPQHFGDGTRLSIL.

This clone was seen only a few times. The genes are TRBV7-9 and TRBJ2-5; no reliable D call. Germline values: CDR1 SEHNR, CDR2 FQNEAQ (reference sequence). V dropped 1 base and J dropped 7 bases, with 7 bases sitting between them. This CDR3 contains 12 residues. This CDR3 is CASSLDQWTQYF. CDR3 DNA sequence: TGTGCCAGCAGCTTAGATCAGTGGACCCAGTACTTC.

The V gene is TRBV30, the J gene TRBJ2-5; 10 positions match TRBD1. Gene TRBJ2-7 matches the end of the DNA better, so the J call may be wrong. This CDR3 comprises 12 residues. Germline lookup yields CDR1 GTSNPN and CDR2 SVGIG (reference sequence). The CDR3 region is CAWTGQGYEQYF. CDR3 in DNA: TGTGCCTGGACGGGACAGGGGTACGAGCAGTACTTC.

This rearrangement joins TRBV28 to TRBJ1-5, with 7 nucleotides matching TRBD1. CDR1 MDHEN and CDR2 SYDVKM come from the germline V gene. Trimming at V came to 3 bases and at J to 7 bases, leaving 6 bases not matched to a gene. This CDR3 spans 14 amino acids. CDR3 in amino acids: CASSFGRGRQPQHF. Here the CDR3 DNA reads TGTGCCAGCAGTTTTGGTAGGGGGCGGCAGCCCCAGCATTTT.

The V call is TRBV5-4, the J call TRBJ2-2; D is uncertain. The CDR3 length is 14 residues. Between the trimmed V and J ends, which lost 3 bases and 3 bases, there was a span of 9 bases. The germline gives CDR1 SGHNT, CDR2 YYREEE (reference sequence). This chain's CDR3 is CASSSPYYTGELFF. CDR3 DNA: TGTGCCAGCAGCTCTCCATACTACACCGGGGAGCTGTTTTTT.

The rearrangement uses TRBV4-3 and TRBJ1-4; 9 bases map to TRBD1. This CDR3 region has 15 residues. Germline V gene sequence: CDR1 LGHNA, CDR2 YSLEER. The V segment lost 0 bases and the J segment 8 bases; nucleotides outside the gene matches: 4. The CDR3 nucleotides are TGCGCCAGCAGCCAAGAGGGACAGGGAGGGGAAAAACTGTTTTTT. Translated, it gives CASSQEGQGGEKLFF.

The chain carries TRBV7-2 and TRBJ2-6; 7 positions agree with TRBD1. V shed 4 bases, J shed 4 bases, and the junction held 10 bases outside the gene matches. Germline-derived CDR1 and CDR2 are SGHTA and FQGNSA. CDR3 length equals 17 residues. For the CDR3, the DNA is TGTGCCAGCAGCTACCCCAACAGGGGATCAGGGGCCAACGTCCTGACTTTC. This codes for CASSYPNRGSGANVLTF.

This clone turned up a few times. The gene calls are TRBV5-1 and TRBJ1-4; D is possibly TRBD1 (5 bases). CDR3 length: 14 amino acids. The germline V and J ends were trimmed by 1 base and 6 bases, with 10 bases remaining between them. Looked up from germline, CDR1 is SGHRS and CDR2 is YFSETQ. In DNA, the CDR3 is TGCGCCAGCAGCTTGCAGGGAGACGATGAAAAACTGTTTTTT. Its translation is CASSLQGDDEKLFF.

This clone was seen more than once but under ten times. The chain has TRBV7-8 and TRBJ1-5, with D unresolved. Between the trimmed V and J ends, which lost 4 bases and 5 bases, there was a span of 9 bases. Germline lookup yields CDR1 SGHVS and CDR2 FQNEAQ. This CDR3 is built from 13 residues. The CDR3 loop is CASSYLRDQPQHF. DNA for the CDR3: TGTGCCAGCAGCTACCTGAGGGATCAGCCCCAGCATTTT.

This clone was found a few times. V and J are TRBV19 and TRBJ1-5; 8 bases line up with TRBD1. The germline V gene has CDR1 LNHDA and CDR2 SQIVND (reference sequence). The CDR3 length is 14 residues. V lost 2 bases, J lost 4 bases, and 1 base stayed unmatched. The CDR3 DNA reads TGTGCCAGTAGTATAACAGGGGGAAATCAGCCCCAGCATTTT. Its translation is CASSITGGNQPQHF.

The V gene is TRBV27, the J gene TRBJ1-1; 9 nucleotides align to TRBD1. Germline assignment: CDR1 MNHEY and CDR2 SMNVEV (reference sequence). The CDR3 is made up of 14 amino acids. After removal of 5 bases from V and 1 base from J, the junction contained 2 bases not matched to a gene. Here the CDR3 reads CASSRTGENTEAFF. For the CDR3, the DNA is TGTGCCAGCAGTCGGACAGGGGAGAACACTGAAGCTTTCTTT.

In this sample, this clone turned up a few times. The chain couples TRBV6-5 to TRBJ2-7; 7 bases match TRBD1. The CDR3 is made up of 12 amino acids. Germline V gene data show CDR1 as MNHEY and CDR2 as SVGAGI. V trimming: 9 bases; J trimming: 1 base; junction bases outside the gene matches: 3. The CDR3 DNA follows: TGTGCCAGTCGGGACAGTTCCTACGAGCAGTACTTC. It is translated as CASRDSSYEQYF.